The 2 T cell receptor beta chains below were found in one sample sequenced in a study of OX40 agonist ivuxolimab in advanced cancers. This table comes from immunoSEQ multiplex PCR, and its TCRdb copy is limited to in-frame clones, with some not included. The sample lists 76,000 or so clones, more than 75% occurring once. The sample in question was CD4+ or CD8+ T cells sorted from blood, obtained in a trial of the OX40 agonist ivuxolimab. These receptors were taken from an adult with an advanced solid tumor such as melanoma, head and neck, liver or kidney cancer.

The genes are TRBV25-1 and TRBJ2-3; tentatively, D is TRBD2 (6 bases). From germline, CDR1 is MGHDK and CDR2 SYGVNS. CDR3 size: 17 residues. Trimming left V 4 bases short and J 4 bases short, with 21 bases between. For the CDR3, the DNA is TGTGCCAGCAGTGTCGATTGGGGAAGGTCTAGCGCAGATACGCAGTATTTT. Amino acid sequence: CASSVDWGRSSADTQYF.

This clone showed up just a few times. The CDR3 nucleotides read TGTGCCAGCAGCAGACATAGCGGGGCGAACACCGGGGAGCTGTTTTTT. Translated, it gives CASSRHSGANTGELFF. The chain carries TRBV7-3 and TRBJ2-2; 8 bases are a match to TRBD2. The V gene's germline CDR1 is SGHTA and CDR2 FQGTGA. The V and J ends lost 5 bases and 0 bases, in that order; junction bases with no gene match: 5. This CDR3 has 16 residues.